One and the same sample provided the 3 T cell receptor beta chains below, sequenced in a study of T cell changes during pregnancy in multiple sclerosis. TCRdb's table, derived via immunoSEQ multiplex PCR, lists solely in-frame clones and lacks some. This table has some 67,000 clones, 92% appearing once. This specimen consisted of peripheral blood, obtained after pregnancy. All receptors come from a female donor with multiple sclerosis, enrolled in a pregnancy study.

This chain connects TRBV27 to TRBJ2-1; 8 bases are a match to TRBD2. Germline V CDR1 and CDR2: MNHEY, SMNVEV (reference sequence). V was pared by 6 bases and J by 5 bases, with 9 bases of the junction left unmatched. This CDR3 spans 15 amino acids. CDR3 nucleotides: TGTGCCAGCAGCCTCTTCGGACTAGCAAACAATGAGCAGTTCTTC. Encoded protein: CASSLFGLANNEQFF.

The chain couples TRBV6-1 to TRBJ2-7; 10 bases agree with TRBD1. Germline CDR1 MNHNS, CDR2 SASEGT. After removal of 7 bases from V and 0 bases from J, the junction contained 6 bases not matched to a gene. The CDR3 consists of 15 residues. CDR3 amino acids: CASKDRGFYSYEQYF. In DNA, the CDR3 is TGTGCCAGCAAGGACAGGGGGTTCTACTCCTACGAGCAGTACTTC.

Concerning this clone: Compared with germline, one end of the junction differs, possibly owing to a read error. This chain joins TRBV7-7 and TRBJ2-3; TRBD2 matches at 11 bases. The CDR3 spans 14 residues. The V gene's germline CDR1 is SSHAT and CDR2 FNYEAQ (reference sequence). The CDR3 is CASSAGLAEDTQYF. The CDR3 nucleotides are TGTGCTAGCAGCGCGGGACTAGCGGAAGATACGCAGTATTTT.